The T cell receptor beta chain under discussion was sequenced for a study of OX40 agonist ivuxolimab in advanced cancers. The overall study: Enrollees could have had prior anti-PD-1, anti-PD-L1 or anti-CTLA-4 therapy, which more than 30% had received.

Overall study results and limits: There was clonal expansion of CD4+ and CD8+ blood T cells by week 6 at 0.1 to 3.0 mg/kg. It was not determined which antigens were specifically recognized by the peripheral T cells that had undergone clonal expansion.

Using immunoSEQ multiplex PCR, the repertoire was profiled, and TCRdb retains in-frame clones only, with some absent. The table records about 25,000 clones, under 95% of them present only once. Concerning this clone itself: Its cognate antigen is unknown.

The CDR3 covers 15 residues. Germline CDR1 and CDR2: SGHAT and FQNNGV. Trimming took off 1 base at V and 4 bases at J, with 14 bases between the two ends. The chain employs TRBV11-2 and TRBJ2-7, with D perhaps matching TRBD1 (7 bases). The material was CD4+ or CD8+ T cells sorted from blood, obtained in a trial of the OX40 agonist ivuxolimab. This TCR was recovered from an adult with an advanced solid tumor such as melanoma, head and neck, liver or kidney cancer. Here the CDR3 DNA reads TGTGCCAGCAGCTTAGGCGGGACAGCTAAGTACGAGCAGTACTTC. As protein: CASSLGGTAKYEQYF.